This T cell receptor (beta chain) originates from a study of shared clonotypes between healthy human individuals. Findings of the study overall: Naive CD4 clonotype sharing across a handful of donors was approximately 5%. Measured sharing among donors was expected to vary with sequencing depth.

Participating donors were healthy, HIV-negative adults free of recent acute infections or vaccinations. In germline, CDR1 is SQVTM, CDR2 ANQGSEA. The CDR3 runs 10 residues. J gave up 11 bases and V 4 bases, and 2 bases lay outside the gene matches. The authors loaded 150 to 250 ng DNA, 28,000 or so T cell genomes, into sorted-subset replicate PCRs. The table came from immunoSEQ multiplex PCR; TCRdb's copy has only in-frame clones and leaves some out. The table shows about 680,000 clones, with roughly 73% occurring only once. As for this clone: Its matching antigen is unknown.

The chain carries TRBV29-1 and TRBJ2-5; 9 bases align to TRBD1. The material sequenced was memory CD4+ T cells sorted from blood. Noted subset: CD45RA-negative fraction. The TCR sequence derives from a woman aged 25-40 years in good health. This CDR3 is CSVGDREQYF. CDR3 sequence (DNA): TGCAGCGTTGGGGACAGGGAGCAGTACTTC.